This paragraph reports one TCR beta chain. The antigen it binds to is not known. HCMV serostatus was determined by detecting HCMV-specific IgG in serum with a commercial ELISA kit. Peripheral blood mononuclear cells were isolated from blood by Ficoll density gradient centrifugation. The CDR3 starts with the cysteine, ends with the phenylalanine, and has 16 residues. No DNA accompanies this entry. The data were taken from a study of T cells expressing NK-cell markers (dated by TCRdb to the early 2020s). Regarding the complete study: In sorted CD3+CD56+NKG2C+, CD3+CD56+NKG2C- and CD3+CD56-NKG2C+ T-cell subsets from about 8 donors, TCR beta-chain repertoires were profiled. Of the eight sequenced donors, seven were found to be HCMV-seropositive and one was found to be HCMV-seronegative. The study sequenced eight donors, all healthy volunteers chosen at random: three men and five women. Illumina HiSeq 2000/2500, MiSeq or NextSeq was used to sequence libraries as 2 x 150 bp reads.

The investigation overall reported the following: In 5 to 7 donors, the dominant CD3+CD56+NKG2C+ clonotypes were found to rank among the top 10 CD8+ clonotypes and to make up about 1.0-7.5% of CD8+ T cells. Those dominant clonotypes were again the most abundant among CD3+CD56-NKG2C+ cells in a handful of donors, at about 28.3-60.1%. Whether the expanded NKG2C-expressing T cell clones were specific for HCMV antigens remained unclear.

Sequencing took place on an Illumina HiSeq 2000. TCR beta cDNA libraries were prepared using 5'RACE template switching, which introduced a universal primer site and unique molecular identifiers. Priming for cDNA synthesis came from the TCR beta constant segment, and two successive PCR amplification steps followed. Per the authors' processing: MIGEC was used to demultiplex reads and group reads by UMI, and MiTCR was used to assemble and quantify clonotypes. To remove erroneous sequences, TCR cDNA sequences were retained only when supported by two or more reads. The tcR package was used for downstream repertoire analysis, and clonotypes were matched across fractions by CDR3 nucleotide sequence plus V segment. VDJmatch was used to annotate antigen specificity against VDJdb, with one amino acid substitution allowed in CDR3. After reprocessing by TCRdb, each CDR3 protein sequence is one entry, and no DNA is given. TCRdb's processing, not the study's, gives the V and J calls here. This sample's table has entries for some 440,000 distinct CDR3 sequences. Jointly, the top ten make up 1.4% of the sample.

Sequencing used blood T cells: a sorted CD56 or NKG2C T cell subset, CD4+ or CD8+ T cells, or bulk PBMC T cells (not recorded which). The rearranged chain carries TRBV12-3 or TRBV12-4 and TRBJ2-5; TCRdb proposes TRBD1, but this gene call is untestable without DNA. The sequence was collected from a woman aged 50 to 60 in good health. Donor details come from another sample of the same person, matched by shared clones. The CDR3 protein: CASSPLGTIPQETQYF.